This T cell receptor (beta chain) was recorded in a study of metastatic and nonmetastatic thyroid tumors. Across the study: A comparison of repertoires was made across blood and tumor or nodule tissue from malignant and benign thyroid patients.

Authors' data handling: The distant-metastasis classifier for papillary thyroid cancer was built from CDR3 differences across clinicopathological groups. From the PCR reads, TCRdb re-called clones with MiXCR. TCRdb, not the authors, supplied the V and J calls. The sample includes about 38,000 clones, around 47% seen only once; the top ten take around a quarter. On this clone itself: Antigen specificity is unknown.

Study-level findings and limits: Reported TCR beta diversity, measured in blood and tumor, was significantly higher for malignant thyroid tumors than for benign nodules.

Patients were all untreated before their thyroid surgery. This TCR derives from a male donor with papillary thyroid cancer or a benign thyroid nodule (not recorded which). Some clones in this sample may be carry-over from other donors' samples. Sequenced sample: tumor tissue.

CDR3 coding DNA: TGTGCCAGCAGCCCTCGGACAGGCACTGAAGCTTTCTTT. It yields the protein CASSPRTGTEAFF. The rearrangement links TRBV11-2 to TRBJ1-1; 7 bases are a match to TRBD1. Germline CDR1 and CDR2: SGHAT and FQNNGV. V dropped 5 bases and J dropped 4; count of bases not matched to a gene: 4. This CDR3 is built from 13 residues.